The 13 T cell receptor beta chains in this list originate from one sample, sequenced in a study of shared clonotypes between healthy human individuals. The table came from immunoSEQ multiplex PCR; TCRdb's copy has only in-frame clones and leaves some out. The data hold 300,000 or so clones, with under 80% observed a single time. The sample comprised memory CD4+ T cells sorted from blood. Subset of the sample: CD45RA-negative fraction. The receptor source for this set is a young man in good health.

In the case of this clone: This CDR3 is also generated by other DNA sequences in the sample. V and J are TRBV29-1 and TRBJ2-3, with 7 bases identical to TRBD1. Germline V gene sequence: CDR1 SQVTM, CDR2 ANQGSEA. V gave up 3 bases and J gave up 1 base; unmatched junction bases: 1. There are 13 residues in the CDR3. CDR3 in amino acids: CSVDQGGTDTQYF. The CDR3 coding sequence is TGCAGCGTTGACCAGGGGGGCACAGATACGCAGTATTTT.

The J gene is TRBJ2-7, the V gene TRBV28; TRBD2 matches at 8 bases. The V gene's germline CDR1 is MDHEN and CDR2 SYDVKM. Trimming at V came to 8 bases and at J to 2 bases, leaving 5 bases not matched to a gene. The CDR3 is 13 residues long. In DNA, the CDR3 is TGTGCCAGCTCGGCTAGCGGGCCCTACGAGCAGTACTTC. Amino acids: CASSASGPYEQYF.

The chain has TRBV6-1 and TRBJ2-7; TRBD2 agrees at 11 bases. The V gene end was trimmed by 4 bases and the J gene end by 2 bases; junction bases not matched to a gene: 10. Germline V CDR1 and CDR2: MNHNS, SASEGT. The CDR3 length is 17 residues. CDR3 nucleotide sequence: TGTGCCAGCAGTGTTTCGACTAGCGGGATGGGTCCCTACGAGCAGTACTTC. Residues: CASSVSTSGMGPYEQYF.

This clone has more than one count but fewer than ten. This rearrangement joins TRBV7-9 to TRBJ1-5; D perhaps matches TRBD1 (6 bases). Trimming pared 2 bases from V and 2 bases from J, leaving 16 bases between. Germline lookup yields CDR1 SEHNR and CDR2 FQNEAQ (reference sequence). The CDR3 extends over 17 amino acids. The DNA for the CDR3 is TGTGCCAGCAGCTTAATCCAGGGGCCGGCCGGCAATCAGCCCCAGCATTTT. Protein: CASSLIQGPAGNQPQHF. The full variable domain, rest sourced from reference TRBV7-9 and TRBJ1-5, is DTGVSQNPRHKITKRGQNVTFRCDPISEHNRLYWYRQTLGQGPEFLTYFQNEAQLEKSRLLSDRFSAERPKGSFSTLEIQRTEQGDSAMYLCASSLIQGPAGNQPQHFGDGTRLSIL.

This clone was picked up many times. The chain combines TRBV19 with TRBJ2-7; TRBD2 might be the D (5 bases). This CDR3 contains 13 residues. Germline V gene lookup returns CDR1 LNHDA and CDR2 SQIVND (reference sequence). Trimming shortened V by 3 bases and J by 3 bases, and 9 bases separated the two germline ends. Here the CDR3 DNA reads TGTGCCAGTAGTATTAGGGAGTTCTACGAGCAGTACTTC. Encoded protein: CASSIREFYEQYF.

The J gene is TRBJ2-7, the V gene TRBV7-9; D might be TRBD2 (6 bases). The length of the CDR3 is 17 residues. The ends were cut back, 3 bases at V and 1 base at J, with 19 bases in the middle. CDR1 and CDR2 from the germline V gene are SEHNR and FQNEAQ (reference sequence). As DNA, the CDR3 is TGTGCCAGCAGCTTGACAGTGGACGGGAGAGGGTCCTACGAGCAGTACTTC. Translation: CASSLTVDGRGSYEQYF.

The chain links TRBV5-1 to TRBJ1-1; D may be TRBD1 (6 bases). Looked up from germline, CDR1 is SGHRS and CDR2 is YFSETQ. This CDR3 comprises 14 residues. Trimming stripped 3 bases from V and 1 base from J, with 10 bases between. The CDR3 coding sequence is TGCGCCAGCAGCTCAACAGGGAGGAACACTGAAGCTTTCTTT. Its translation: CASSSTGRNTEAFF.

This clone came up a few times. One end of the junction varies from germline; a read error may be responsible. The gene calls are TRBV5-1 and TRBJ2-7; D is possibly TRBD1 (6 bases). Germline CDR1 and CDR2: SGHRS and YFSETQ. CDR3 length: 13 amino acids. The CDR3 region is CASGESARGTLWF. Written as DNA, the CDR3 is TGCGCCAGCGGGGAGAGCGCACGTGGGACACTCTGGTTC.

This rearrangement joins TRBV28 to TRBJ2-3, with D unclear. Trimming removed 7 bases at V and 1 base at J, with 9 bases between. There are 13 residues in the CDR3. Per the germline V gene, CDR1 is MDHEN and CDR2 is SYDVKM. The CDR3 protein is CASTRLGTDTQYF. CDR3 DNA: TGTGCCAGCACCCGTTTAGGCACAGATACGCAGTATTTT.

This sequence joins TRBV19 and TRBJ1-5; 8 bases line up with TRBD1. J gave up 3 bases and V 6 bases, and 7 bases lay outside the gene matches. Per the germline V gene, CDR1 is LNHDA and CDR2 is SQIVND (reference sequence). This CDR3 is 15 amino acids long. The CDR3 protein is CASSQGQAINQPQHF. The CDR3, as DNA: TGTGCCAGTAGCCAGGGACAGGCGATCAATCAGCCCCAGCATTTT.

The rearrangement joins TRBV7-2 to TRBJ2-5; 12 bases fit TRBD2. The ends lost 5 bases at V and 5 bases at J; junction bases unmatched: 6. CDR3 size: 15 residues. Germline values: CDR1 SGHTA, CDR2 FQGNSA. The CDR3 protein is CASSPTSGSWETQYF. CDR3 bases: TGTGCCAGCAGCCCGACTAGCGGGAGTTGGGAGACCCAGTACTTC.

The rearrangement joins TRBV6-1 to TRBJ2-5; D is unresolved. Germline V gene data show CDR1 as MNHNS and CDR2 as SASEGT. V lost 4 bases and J 1 base, leaving 13 bases between the germline ends. This CDR3 has 15 residues. The CDR3 region is CASSVASASQETQYF. Here the CDR3 DNA reads TGTGCCAGCAGTGTTGCTTCAGCTTCCCAAGAGACCCAGTACTTC.

This chain uses TRBV11-2 with TRBJ1-1; 7 bases map to TRBD1. Germline V lookup: CDR1 SGHAT, CDR2 FQNNGV. After removal of 6 bases from V and 5 bases from J, the junction contained 9 bases not matched to a gene. The CDR3 is 14 amino acids. Here the CDR3 DNA reads TGTGCCAGCAGTTTGTTAGGGGGCGCGACTGAAGCTTTCTTT. It yields the protein CASSLLGGATEAFF.